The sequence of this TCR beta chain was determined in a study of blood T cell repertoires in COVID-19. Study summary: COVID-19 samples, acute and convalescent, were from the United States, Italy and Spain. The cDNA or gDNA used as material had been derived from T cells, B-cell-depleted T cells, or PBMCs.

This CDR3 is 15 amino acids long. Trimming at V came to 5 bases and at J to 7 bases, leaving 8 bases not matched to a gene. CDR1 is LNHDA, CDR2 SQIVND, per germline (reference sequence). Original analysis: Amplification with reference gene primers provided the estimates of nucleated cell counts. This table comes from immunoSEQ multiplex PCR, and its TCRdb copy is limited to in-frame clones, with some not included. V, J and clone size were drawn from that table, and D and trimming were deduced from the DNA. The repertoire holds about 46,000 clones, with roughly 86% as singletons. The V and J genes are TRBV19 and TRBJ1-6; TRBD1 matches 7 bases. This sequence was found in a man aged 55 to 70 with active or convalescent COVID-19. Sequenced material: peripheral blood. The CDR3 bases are TGTGCCAGTAGTTTCGGACAGGCTCAGAATTCACCCCTCCACTTT. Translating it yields CASSFGQAQNSPLHF.